A selection of T cell receptor beta chains follows, all from one sample in a study of T cell responses to AZD1222 COVID-19 vaccine. The assay was immunoSEQ multiplex PCR, and TCRdb's table has in-frame clones only and misses some. This repertoire shows some 140,000 clones, 85% to 95% found once; its top ten account for approximately 1.6%. This sample comprised peripheral blood, obtained on day 0 of AZD1222 vaccination. Receptors were obtained from an adult in good health. Both conserved end residues are part of each CDR3. D genes are given only for firm matches. Part of the rows lack a size; the others show once, few, many or a class for expanded clones.

d_gene: -; abundance: -; j_gene: TRBJ2-5; v_gene: TRBV28; CDR3aa: CASRGNEETQYF; CDR3nt: TGTGCCAGCCGTGGAAACGAAGAGACCCAGTACTTC
d_gene: TRBD1; abundance: -; j_gene: TRBJ1-6; v_gene: TRBV27; CDR3aa: CASSSRQGWSNSPLHF; CDR3nt: TGTGCCAGCAGTTCCCGACAGGGATGGAGTAATTCACCCCTCCACTTT
d_gene: -; abundance: -; j_gene: TRBJ1-2; v_gene: TRBV29-1; CDR3aa: CSVEIGDNYGYTF; CDR3nt: TGCAGCGTTGAAATTGGTGATAACTATGGCTACACCTTC
d_gene: -; abundance: few; j_gene: TRBJ1-1; v_gene: TRBV7-9; CDR3aa: CASSLVLTDEAFF; CDR3nt: TGTGCCAGCAGCTTAGTTTTAACAGATGAAGCTTTCTTT
d_gene: TRBD2; abundance: -; j_gene: TRBJ2-1; v_gene: TRBV5-8; CDR3aa: CASRFTSGDYNEQFF; CDR3nt: TGTGCCAGCAGATTTACTAGCGGGGACTACAATGAGCAGTTCTTC
d_gene: -; abundance: -; j_gene: TRBJ1-3; v_gene: TRBV6-5; CDR3aa: CASSYSSNRPNTIYF; CDR3nt: TGTGCCAGCAGTTACTCGAGTAACCGTCCGAACACCATATATTTT
d_gene: -; abundance: -; j_gene: TRBJ1-6; v_gene: TRBV3-1/TRBV3-2; CDR3aa: CASSQSTVDNSPLHF; CDR3nt: TGTGCCAGCAGCCAATCGACAGTGGATAATTCACCCCTCCACTTT
d_gene: -; abundance: -; j_gene: TRBJ2-1; v_gene: TRBV20-1; CDR3aa: CSASLRAGDEQFF; CDR3nt: TGCAGTGCTAGTTTGCGGGCCGGCGATGAGCAGTTCTTC
d_gene: -; abundance: -; j_gene: TRBJ2-5; v_gene: TRBV7-9; CDR3aa: CASSLRTERETQYF; CDR3nt: TGTGCCAGCAGCTTAAGGACAGAAAGGGAGACCCAGTACTTC
d_gene: -; abundance: -; j_gene: TRBJ1-3; v_gene: TRBV28; CDR3aa: CASSWAGLSGNTIYF; CDR3nt: TGTGCCAGCAGTTGGGCGGGGCTTTCTGGAAACACCATATATTTT
d_gene: -; abundance: -; j_gene: TRBJ2-3; v_gene: TRBV28; CDR3aa: CASSLARADTQYF; CDR3nt: TGTGCCAGCAGTTTAGCGAGAGCAGATACGCAGTATTTT
d_gene: -; abundance: -; j_gene: TRBJ1-2; v_gene: TRBV28; CDR3aa: CASSLVPAAYGYTF; CDR3nt: TGTGCCAGCAGTTTAGTCCCGGCGGCCTATGGCTACACCTTC
d_gene: -; abundance: -; j_gene: TRBJ1-1; v_gene: TRBV6-6; CDR3aa: CATYRGARTEAFF; CDR3nt: TGTGCCACCTATCGGGGGGCGAGGACTGAAGCTTTCTTT
d_gene: -; abundance: -; j_gene: TRBJ2-5; v_gene: TRBV7-3; CDR3aa: CASSWVSGYQETQYF; CDR3nt: TGTGCCAGCAGCTGGGTTAGCGGATATCAAGAGACCCAGTACTTC
d_gene: -; abundance: once; j_gene: TRBJ1-1; v_gene: TRBV2; CDR3aa: CASMLPNTEAFF; CDR3nt: TGTGCCAGCATGCTACCGAACACTGAAGCTTTCTTT
d_gene: -; abundance: -; j_gene: TRBJ2-2; v_gene: TRBV15; CDR3aa: CATSTPRQFSTTTGELFF; CDR3nt: TGTGCCACCAGCACCCCGAGACAGTTTTCAACAACCACCGGGGAGCTGTTTTTT